The rows below give T cell receptor beta chains drawn from one sample of a study of shared clonotypes between healthy human individuals. TCRdb's copy holds only in-frame clones and misses some; the assay was immunoSEQ multiplex PCR. Here the sample spans a few hundred thousand clones, more than 95% being singletons. The material sequenced was naive CD4+ T cells sorted from blood. These receptors were collected from a woman aged 30 to 39 in good health. Both conserved end residues are part of each CDR3. Fields, in order: V gene, clone size, J gene, D gene, CDR3 length, CDR3 protein, CDR3 DNA. A D gene is named only where the DNA matches it firmly. Only some rows state a clone size, as once, few, many or a class for expanded clones.

v_call: TRBV7-2; clone_size: NA; j_call: TRBJ1-2; d_call: NA; cdr3_length: 13; cdr3_aa: CASSLDREYGYTF; cdr3_nt: TGTGCCAGCAGCTTAGACAGGGAGTATGGCTACACCTTC
v_call: TRBV15; clone_size: NA; j_call: TRBJ2-1; d_call: TRBD2; cdr3_length: 15; cdr3_aa: CATSPRTSGYNEQFF; cdr3_nt: TGTGCCACCAGCCCCCGGACTAGCGGTTACAATGAGCAGTTCTTC
v_call: TRBV30; clone_size: NA; j_call: TRBJ2-5; d_call: NA; cdr3_length: 11; cdr3_aa: CAWSSDRTQYF; cdr3_nt: TGTGCCTGGAGTTCGGATCGGACCCAGTACTTC
v_call: TRBV7-9; clone_size: once; j_call: TRBJ2-1; d_call: NA; cdr3_length: 13; cdr3_aa: CASRPTGLDEQFF; cdr3_nt: TGTGCCAGCAGACCCACAGGGCTGGATGAGCAGTTCTTC
v_call: TRBV28; clone_size: once; j_call: TRBJ2-1; d_call: TRBD2; cdr3_length: 16; cdr3_aa: CASTLSRPSGRNEQFF; cdr3_nt: TGTGCCAGCACCCTATCGAGGCCTAGCGGGAGGAATGAGCAGTTCTTC
v_call: TRBV11-2; clone_size: NA; j_call: TRBJ2-4; d_call: TRBD1; cdr3_length: 13; cdr3_aa: CASSLELNRDRYF; cdr3_nt: TGTGCCAGCAGCTTAGAGCTGAATCGGGACAGGTACTTC
v_call: TRBV28; clone_size: NA; j_call: TRBJ1-3; d_call: NA; cdr3_length: 17; cdr3_aa: CASSLTSRDLSGNTIYF; cdr3_nt: TGTGCCAGCAGTTTAACAAGCAGGGATCTCTCTGGAAACACCATATATTTT
v_call: TRBV23-1; clone_size: once; j_call: TRBJ2-1; d_call: TRBD1; cdr3_length: 14; cdr3_aa: CAAPGTETYNEQFF; cdr3_nt: TGCGCCGCTCCCGGGACAGAAACCTACAATGAGCAGTTCTTC
v_call: TRBV20-1; clone_size: NA; j_call: TRBJ2-1; d_call: NA; cdr3_length: 11; cdr3_aa: CSALGYNEQFF; cdr3_nt: TGCAGTGCTTTGGGCTACAATGAGCAGTTCTTC
v_call: TRBV10-3; clone_size: NA; j_call: TRBJ1-5; d_call: TRBD1; cdr3_length: 17; cdr3_aa: CAISEGQGGLSNQPQHF; cdr3_nt: TGTGCCATCAGTGAGGGACAGGGGGGATTAAGCAATCAGCCCCAGCATTTT
v_call: TRBV4-2; clone_size: NA; j_call: TRBJ1-2; d_call: NA; cdr3_length: 15; cdr3_aa: CASSQDVLPTYGYTF; cdr3_nt: TGTGCCAGCAGCCAAGATGTACTGCCCACCTATGGCTACACCTTC
v_call: TRBV9; clone_size: NA; j_call: TRBJ1-3; d_call: NA; cdr3_length: 16; cdr3_aa: CASSVAKLSSGNTIYF; cdr3_nt: TGTGCCAGCAGCGTAGCTAAACTCAGCTCTGGAAACACCATATATTTT
v_call: TRBV9; clone_size: NA; j_call: TRBJ2-1; d_call: NA; cdr3_length: 12; cdr3_aa: CASSAQSNEQFF; cdr3_nt: TGTGCCAGCAGCGCACAGAGCAATGAGCAGTTCTTC
v_call: TRBV2; clone_size: NA; j_call: TRBJ2-7; d_call: TRBD2; cdr3_length: 17; cdr3_aa: CASSEASGNFYAYEQYF; cdr3_nt: TGTGCCAGCAGTGAAGCTAGCGGGAACTTTTACGCCTACGAGCAGTACTTC
v_call: TRBV27; clone_size: NA; j_call: TRBJ2-2; d_call: NA; cdr3_length: 12; cdr3_aa: CASSLGTGELFF; cdr3_nt: TGTGCCAGCAGTCTTGGGACCGGGGAGCTGTTTTTT
v_call: TRBV5-1; clone_size: once; j_call: TRBJ1-2; d_call: TRBD1; cdr3_length: 15; cdr3_aa: CASSLAGQGALGYTF; cdr3_nt: TGCGCCAGCAGCTTGGCCGGACAGGGGGCTCTCGGCTACACCTTC
v_call: TRBV6-5; clone_size: NA; j_call: TRBJ2-3; d_call: TRBD1; cdr3_length: 12; cdr3_aa: CASSRTGDTQYF; cdr3_nt: TGTGCCAGCAGTCGGACAGGAGATACGCAGTATTTT
v_call: TRBV5-6; clone_size: NA; j_call: TRBJ2-5; d_call: NA; cdr3_length: 12; cdr3_aa: CASSLIEETQYF; cdr3_nt: TGTGCCAGCAGCTTGATAGAAGAGACCCAGTACTTC
v_call: TRBV19; clone_size: NA; j_call: TRBJ2-1; d_call: NA; cdr3_length: 10; cdr3_aa: CASGNGAGFF; cdr3_nt: TGTGCCAGTGGTAACGGGGCGGGGTTCTTC
v_call: TRBV2; clone_size: once; j_call: TRBJ1-2; d_call: NA; cdr3_length: 13; cdr3_aa: CASSESWAEGYTF; cdr3_nt: TGTGCCAGCAGTGAAAGTTGGGCAGAGGGCTACACCTTC
v_call: TRBV9; clone_size: NA; j_call: TRBJ1-1; d_call: TRBD1; cdr3_length: 14; cdr3_aa: CASSRTGLNTEAFF; cdr3_nt: TGTGCCAGCAGTAGGACAGGATTGAACACTGAAGCTTTCTTT